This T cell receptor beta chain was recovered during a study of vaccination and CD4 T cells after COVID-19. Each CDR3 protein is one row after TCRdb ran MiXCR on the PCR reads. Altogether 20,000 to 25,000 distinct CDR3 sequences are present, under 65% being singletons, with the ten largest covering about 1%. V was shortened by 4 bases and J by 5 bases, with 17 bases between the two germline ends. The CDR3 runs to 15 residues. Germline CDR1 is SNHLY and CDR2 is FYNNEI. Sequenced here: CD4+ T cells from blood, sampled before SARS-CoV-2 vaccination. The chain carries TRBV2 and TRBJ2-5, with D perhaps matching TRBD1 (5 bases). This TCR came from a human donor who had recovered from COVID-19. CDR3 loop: CASSVITGAKETQYF. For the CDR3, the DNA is TGTGCCAGCAGTGTAATAACAGGAGCCAAGGAGACCCAGTACTTC.